Sequencing of this T cell receptor (beta chain) was carried out in a study of T cells expressing NK-cell markers. Broader study findings: The same clonotypes also predominated in the CD3+CD56-NKG2C+ fraction of four donors.

The CDR3 spans 16 residues. CDR1 is DFQATT, CDR2 SNEGSKA, per germline (reference sequence). To note about this clonotype: Its antigen remains unidentified.

TCRdb reprocessed the 5' RACE reads and reports one entry per CDR3 protein, with no DNA. The table for this sample gives roughly 350,000 distinct CDR3 sequences. Sequencing input: blood T cells: a sorted CD56 or NKG2C T cell subset, CD4+ or CD8+ T cells, or bulk PBMC T cells (not recorded which). V is TRBV20-1 and J is TRBJ1-5; TCRdb's D call, TRBD1, is unchecked because there is no DNA. This TCR derives from a man aged 18 to 69 in good health. CDR3 loop: CSVHKGSSHSNQPQHF.